These T cell receptor beta chains were read from a single sample in a study of T cells in narcolepsy. Sequencing used immunoSEQ multiplex PCR; TCRdb keeps in-frame clones, though not all of them. The table records more than 25,000 clones, around 79% of them present only once. The sample taken for sequencing was memory (CD45RA-) CD4+ T cells from blood. Receptors originate from a human donor in good health. The CDR3 runs from the conserved cysteine through the conserved F or W. The D gene is left open where the match is weak. A row's size may be missing; if present it is once, few, many or a size class.

>TRBJ2-7|TRBV5-1|.|.
TGCGCCAGCAGCTCAACGTCTAACTACGAGCAGTACTTC
CASSSTSNYEQYF
>TRBJ2-3|TRBV6-6|once|.
TGTGCCAGCAGTTTTCGTTACAGCACAGATACGCAGTATTTT
CASSFRYSTDTQYF
>TRBJ1-2|TRBV28|.|.
TGTGCCAGCAGCCAGAACTATGGCTACACCTTC
CASSQNYGYTF
>TRBJ1-2|TRBV15|.|.
TGTGCCACCAGCAGGGACAGAGGGGCCTATGGCTACACCTTC
CATSRDRGAYGYTF
>TRBJ2-5|TRBV4-1|.|.
TGCGCCAGCAGCCAAGTAGATGGGGAGACCCAGTACTTC
CASSQVDGETQYF
>TRBJ2-1|TRBV5-1|.|TRBD2
TGCGCCAGCAGCTTGGGCGCGACGGGAGGGCCGAATGGTGGTGAGCAGTTCTTC
CASSLGATGGPNGGEQFF
>TRBJ1-2|TRBV6-5|.|.
TGTGCCAGCACTGATCAGACTGGAGGACGCTATGGCTACACCTTC
CASTDQTGGRYGYTF
>TRBJ1-5|TRBV6-6|.|.
TGTGCCAGCAGTTATTTGGGGAGCAATCAGCCCCAGCATTTT
CASSYLGSNQPQHF
>TRBJ1-5|TRBV7-2|.|.
TGTGCCAGCAGCCCGGAGGGTTTCGGGCCCCAGCATTTT
CASSPEGFGPQHF
>TRBJ2-5|TRBV4-2|.|.
TGTGCCAGCAGCCCCTTTAAGGGCGGTCAAGAGACCCAGTACTTC
CASSPFKGGQETQYF
>TRBJ1-2|TRBV5-1|.|TRBD1
TGCGCCAGCAGCTACGGAATTCGGACAGGGAATATTAACTATGGCTACACCTTC
CASSYGIRTGNINYGYTF
>TRBJ2-1|TRBV6-1|.|TRBD1
TGTGCCAGCAGTTCTGACAGGGTGGGTGAGCAGTTCTTC
CASSSDRVGEQFF
>TRBJ1-2|TRBV18|.|TRBD1
TGTGCCAGCTCACCAGACTTACAGGGGTGGAATGGCTACACCTTC
CASSPDLQGWNGYTF
>TRBJ2-1|TRBV19|.|.
TGTGCCAGTACCCCCCCGAGGGGGGGCCCGTACAATGAGCAGTTCTTC
CASTPPRGGPYNEQFF
>TRBJ1-4|TRBV5-8|.|TRBD1
TGTGCCAGCAGCTTCCGGGACAGGATCGGGAAAAAACTGTTTTTT
CASSFRDRIGKKLFF
>TRBJ1-1|TRBV4-2|.|.
TGTGCCAGCAGCTTGTGGGGGGACACTGAAGCTTTCTTT
CASSLWGDTEAFF
>TRBJ2-1|TRBV1|.|.
TGCACCAGCAGCCAAGAAGAGGCCCTGCTAGCGGGAGCGCACAGGTCCTACAATGAGCAGTTCTTC
CTSSQEEALLAGAHRSYNEQFF
>TRBJ2-5|TRBV27|.|TRBD1
TGTGCCAGCAGTTTCACCGTGGTCAGGGGGCAGGCGACCCAGTACTTC
CASSFTVVRGQATQYF
>TRBJ1-5|TRBV10-1|.|TRBD1
TGCGCCAGCACGCTACCGGACAGGAGGCTTCAGCCCCAGCATTTT
CASTLPDRRLQPQHF
>TRBJ2-7|TRBV5-1|.|TRBD1
TGCGCCACCCGGAGGGGATCTCTCCGGGACAGGGGTTACGAGCAGTACTTC
CATRRGSLRDRGYEQYF
>TRBJ1-2|TRBV19|.|.
TGTGCCAGTAGTGCTACTTTTGGGAACTATGGCTACACCTTC
CASSATFGNYGYTF
>TRBJ2-3|TRBV29-1|.|TRBD1
TGCAGCGTTGACGTTACGGGACAGGGGTCAGATACGCAGTATTTT
CSVDVTGQGSDTQYF
>TRBJ1-2|TRBV19|.|.
TGTGCCAGTAGTACCAGACCCCACTATGGCTACACCTTC
CASSTRPHYGYTF
>TRBJ1-6|TRBV5-6|.|.
TGTGCCAGCAGCTTGGGGGCAGGCCTTTATAATTCACCCCTCCACTTT
CASSLGAGLYNSPLHF
>TRBJ2-5|TRBV11-2|once|TRBD2
TGTGCCAGCAGTTATACGGGGGGGTGGAAGCAGTACTTC
CASSYTGGWKQYF
>TRBJ2-5|TRBV5-6|.|.
TGTGCCAGCAGCTTGGGTGGATCTCAAGAGACCCAGTACTTC
CASSLGGSQETQYF
>TRBJ2-5|TRBV5-4|.|.
TGTGCCAGCAGCCCAGACAGACACCAAGAGACCCAGTACTTC
CASSPDRHQETQYF
>TRBJ2-7|TRBV5-4|once|TRBD2
TGTGCCAGCAGCTTGGCCAAGCTAGCGGGGGGATCCTACGAGCAGTACTTC
CASSLAKLAGGSYEQYF
>TRBJ1-5|TRBV27|.|.
TGTGCCAGCAGTTTATCCGGGTGGCAGCCCCAGCATTTT
CASSLSGWQPQHF
>TRBJ2-3|TRBV18|.|TRBD2
TGTGCCAGCTCACTCCTTGCGGGGGAGGATACGCAGTATTTT
CASSLLAGEDTQYF
>TRBJ2-4|TRBV7-9|.|.
TGTGCCAGCAGCTTAACGGGGGCCAAAAACATTCAGTACTTC
CASSLTGAKNIQYF
>TRBJ1-1|TRBV7-2|.|.
TGTGCCAGCAGTTTGGACAGGAACACTGAAGCTTTCTTT
CASSLDRNTEAFF
>TRBJ1-6|TRBV19|.|.
TGTGCCAGTAACATCCAGGACGGAATTAATTCACCCCTCCACTTT
CASNIQDGINSPLHF
>TRBJ1-2|TRBV18|.|.
TGTGCCAGCTCACAACGGAACTATGGCTACACCTTC
CASSQRNYGYTF
>TRBJ2-5|TRBV7-8|.|.
TGTGCCAGCAGCTTAAGCAGGGATGAGACCCAGTACTTC
CASSLSRDETQYF
>TRBJ1-2|TRBV4-1|once|.
TGCGCCAGCAGCCAAGGCCCTCACTATGGCTACACCTTC
CASSQGPHYGYTF
>TRBJ1-3|TRBV13|.|.
TGTGCCAGCAGCCAGGGAGATCACTCTGGAAACACCATATATTTT
CASSQGDHSGNTIYF
>TRBJ2-1|TRBV4-1|.|TRBD1
TGCGCCAGCAGCCAACTCCGGGACAGAGTCGAGAATGAGCAGTTCTTC
CASSQLRDRVENEQFF
>TRBJ2-5|TRBV29-1|.|.
TGCAGCGTTGCAGGAATGGAGGGAACGGAGACCCAGTACTTC
CSVAGMEGTETQYF
>TRBJ1-1|TRBV19|.|TRBD1
TGTGCCAGTAGTGCAAGACAGGGACAGAACACTGAAGCTTTCTTT
CASSARQGQNTEAFF